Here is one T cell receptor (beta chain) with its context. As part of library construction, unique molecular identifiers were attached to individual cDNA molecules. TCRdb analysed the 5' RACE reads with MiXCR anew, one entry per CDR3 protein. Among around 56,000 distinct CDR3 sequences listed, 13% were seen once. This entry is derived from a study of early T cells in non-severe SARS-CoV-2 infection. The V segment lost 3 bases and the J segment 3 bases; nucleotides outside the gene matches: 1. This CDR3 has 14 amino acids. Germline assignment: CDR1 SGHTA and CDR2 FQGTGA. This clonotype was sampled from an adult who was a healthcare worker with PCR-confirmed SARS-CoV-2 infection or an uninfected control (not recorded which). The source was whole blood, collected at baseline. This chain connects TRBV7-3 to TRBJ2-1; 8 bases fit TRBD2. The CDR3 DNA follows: TGTGCCAGCAGCTTGGCGGGGGGCTACAATGAGCAGTTCTTC. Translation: CASSLAGGYNEQFF.